Listed below are T cell receptor beta chains from one sample, sequenced in a study of T cells in Graves' hyperthyroidism and ophthalmopathy. TCRdb re-analysed the multiplex PCR reads in MiXCR, keeping a single row per CDR3 protein. This table has approximately 400,000 distinct CDR3 sequences, approximately 19% appearing once. The sequenced sample was blood. These receptors originate from a woman under 30 with Graves' hyperthyroidism. The CDR3 runs from the conserved cysteine through the conserved F or W. The order of the fields is J gene, CDR3 length, D gene, clone size, V gene, CDR3 protein, CDR3 DNA. A D gene is named only where the DNA matches it firmly. Clone size, where shown, is once, few, many, or a class for clones that have expanded.

J gene: TRBJ2-4
CDR3 length: 14
D gene: TRBD1
clone size: many
V gene: TRBV2
CDR3 protein: CASTLTGGKNIQYF
CDR3 DNA: TGTGCCAGCACTTTAACAGGGGGCAAAAACATTCAGTACTTC

J gene: TRBJ2-2
CDR3 length: 15
D gene: -
clone size: -
V gene: TRBV5-1
CDR3 protein: CASTLGDSDAGELFF
CDR3 DNA: TGCGCCAGCACTCTTGGGGACTCGGACGCCGGGGAGCTGTTTTTT

J gene: TRBJ1-1
CDR3 length: 14
D gene: -
clone size: many
V gene: TRBV12-3/TRBV12-4
CDR3 protein: CASSLASGNTEAFF
CDR3 DNA: TGTGCCAGCAGTTTAGCGTCTGGGAACACTGAAGCTTTCTTT

J gene: TRBJ1-2
CDR3 length: 13
D gene: -
clone size: many
V gene: TRBV7-2
CDR3 protein: CASSRYLGVGYTF
CDR3 DNA: TGTGCCAGCAGCCGCTACCTGGGGGTTGGCTACACCTTC

J gene: TRBJ1-1
CDR3 length: 16
D gene: -
clone size: many
V gene: TRBV12-3/TRBV12-4
CDR3 protein: CASSLFRDSTNTEAFF
CDR3 DNA: TGTGCCAGCAGTTTATTCCGCGACAGTACGAACACTGAAGCTTTCTTT

J gene: TRBJ1-5
CDR3 length: 14
D gene: -
clone size: many
V gene: TRBV19
CDR3 protein: CASSMAERNQPQHF
CDR3 DNA: TGTGCCAGTAGTATGGCGGAACGGAATCAGCCCCAGCATTTT

J gene: TRBJ2-5
CDR3 length: 15
D gene: TRBD1
clone size: many
V gene: TRBV20-1
CDR3 protein: CSANDPGTGQETQYF
CDR3 DNA: TGCAGTGCAAACGACCCCGGGACAGGACAAGAGACCCAGTACTTC

J gene: TRBJ1-5
CDR3 length: 17
D gene: TRBD1
clone size: once
V gene: TRBV15
CDR3 protein: CATHRTGVIAGNQPQHF
CDR3 DNA: TGTGCCACCCACCGGACAGGGGTAATAGCGGGCAATCAGCCCCAGCATTTT

J gene: TRBJ2-5
CDR3 length: 14
D gene: TRBD2
clone size: many
V gene: TRBV12-3/TRBV12-4
CDR3 protein: CASSKTGGLETQYF
CDR3 DNA: TGTGCCAGCAGCAAAACGGGGGGGCTGGAGACCCAGTACTTC

J gene: TRBJ1-1
CDR3 length: 14
D gene: TRBD1
clone size: many
V gene: TRBV20-1
CDR3 protein: CSAAGTGEVTEAFF
CDR3 DNA: TGCAGTGCCGCCGGGACAGGGGAGGTAACTGAAGCTTTCTTT

J gene: TRBJ1-2
CDR3 length: 15
D gene: -
clone size: many
V gene: TRBV6-5
CDR3 protein: CASSYTRTGPYGYTF
CDR3 DNA: TGTGCCAGCAGTTACACTAGAACAGGGCCCTATGGCTACACCTTC